Presented here are 22 T cell receptor beta chains from one specimen sequenced in a study of blood T cell repertoires in COVID-19. Here immunoSEQ multiplex PCR was the method, and the copy in TCRdb shows in-frame clones only, minus some. The sample carries about 40,000 clones, about four fifths recorded once. The sequenced sample consisted of peripheral blood. All receptors come from a man older than 75 with active or convalescent COVID-19.

The CDR3 region is CASRDEREYEQYF. The CDR3, as DNA: TGTGCCAGCAGGGACGAGCGGGAGTACGAGCAGTACTTC. The genes are TRBV6-5 and TRBJ2-7; TRBD2 aligns across 8 bases. CDR1 and CDR2 (germline): MNHEY, SVGAGI. The junction had 5 bases not matched to a gene; V was cut back by 6 bases and J by 4 bases. This CDR3 is built from 13 residues.

The chain combines TRBV9 with TRBJ2-5; D possibly corresponds to TRBD1 (7 bases). The germline CDR1 and CDR2 sequences are SGDLS and YYNGEE. Trimming pared 0 bases from V and 2 bases from J, leaving 11 bases between. The CDR3 contains 15 residues. DNA for the CDR3: TGTGCCAGCAGCGTAGTCCAGGGGGGACAAGAGACCCAGTACTTC. This sequence encodes CASSVVQGGQETQYF.

The J gene is TRBJ2-3, the V gene TRBV5-1; 11 nucleotides match TRBD2. This CDR3 is 18 amino acids long. Per the germline V gene, CDR1 is SGHRS and CDR2 is YFSETQ. J gave up 4 bases and V 0 bases, and 10 bases lay outside the gene matches. CDR3 residues: CASSLDPIAGGPPDTQYF. CDR3 DNA: TGCGCCAGCAGCTTGGATCCAATAGCGGGAGGGCCGCCAGATACGCAGTATTTT.

The CDR3: CSVEELHQGTQYF. DNA for the CDR3: TGCAGCGTTGAAGAACTACATCAGGGGACCCAGTACTTC. The V and J genes are TRBV29-1 and TRBJ2-5; the D gene is possibly TRBD1 (5 bases). There are 13 residues in the CDR3. V shed 0 bases and J shed 7 bases, with 12 bases lying between them. Germline assignment: CDR1 SQVTM and CDR2 ANQGSEA.

Here the CDR3 reads CASSEDGVSQPQHF. The CDR3 nucleotides read TGTGCCAGCAGTGAAGACGGGGTGAGTCAGCCCCAGCATTTT. The chain uses TRBV2 and TRBJ1-5; D is undetermined. The CDR3 spans 14 residues. Per the germline V gene, CDR1 is SNHLY and CDR2 is FYNNEI. V was trimmed by 1 base and J by 6 bases, leaving 10 bases between them.

The chain is built from TRBV7-3 and TRBJ2-1; no firm D call. The germline CDR1 and CDR2 sequences are SGHTA and FQGTGA. CDR3 length: 16 residues. V shed 1 base and J shed 0 bases, with 10 bases lying between them. The CDR3 reads CASSLNAGTSYNEQFF. The DNA of the CDR3 is TGTGCCAGCAGCTTAAACGCAGGAACCTCCTACAATGAGCAGTTCTTC.

The chain employs TRBV9 and TRBJ2-5; TRBD2 aligns across 11 bases. Germline loops: CDR1 SGDLS, CDR2 YYNGEE. Trimming at V came to 2 bases and at J to 5 bases, leaving 17 bases not matched to a gene. The CDR3 contains 19 residues. CDR3 loop: CASSVGTSGGSLTGETQYF. CDR3 bases: TGTGCCAGCAGCGTGGGCACTAGCGGGGGAAGCCTCACGGGGGAGACCCAGTACTTC.

This clone turned up a few times. The chain uses TRBV12-3 or TRBV12-4 and TRBJ1-1, with a tentative D call TRBD1 (5 bases). The CDR3 contains 11 residues. Between the trimmed V and J ends, which lost 1 base and 10 bases, there was a span of 7 bases. In nucleotides, the CDR3 is TGTGCCAGCAGTTTAGTGGGGGGAGCTTTCTTT. Amino acids: CASSLVGGAFF.

The rearrangement uses TRBV6-2 or TRBV6-3 and TRBJ1-2, with TRBD1 as a possible D gene (6 bases). This CDR3 region has 15 residues. Germline V gene sequence: CDR1 MNHEY, CDR2 SVGEGT. The V end was cut by 6 bases, the J end by 3 bases, with 17 bases between. DNA for the CDR3: TGTGCCAGCAGCCCGATAGGGGCAGGGGACTATGGCTACACCTTC. Protein: CASSPIGAGDYGYTF.

The chain links TRBV28 to TRBJ2-7; TRBD2 agrees at 8 bases. Germline V gene data show CDR1 as MDHEN and CDR2 as SYDVKM. The CDR3 consists of 14 residues. V lost 6 bases to trimming and J lost 6 bases; unmatched junction nucleotides: 10. The CDR3 is CASRSGTSYREQYF. Here the CDR3 DNA reads TGTGCCAGCAGGTCCGGGACTAGTTATCGCGAGCAGTACTTC.

This clone was seen a few times. The CDR3 loop reads CASTGQGDEQYF. The CDR3 nucleotides read TGTGCCAGCACGGGACAGGGTGACGAGCAGTACTTC. The V and J genes are TRBV28 and TRBJ2-7; 9 bases agree with TRBD1. Per germline, CDR1 MDHEN and CDR2 SYDVKM. The CDR3 covers 12 residues. The junction had 3 bases not matched to a gene; V was cut back by 7 bases and J by 5 bases.

This clone was counted at least ten times. The rearrangement uses TRBV5-1 and TRBJ2-7; 12 nucleotides agree with TRBD2. From germline, CDR1 is SGHRS and CDR2 YFSETQ. The CDR3 runs 16 residues. Trimming took 4 bases from V and 3 from J; bases not matched to a gene: 8. This CDR3 reads CASSPETSGGNYEQYF. In DNA, the CDR3 is TGCGCCAGCAGCCCCGAGACTAGCGGGGGCAACTACGAGCAGTACTTC.

The chain has TRBV9 and TRBJ2-3, with D tentatively TRBD2 (5 bases). The V and J ends lost 4 bases and 2 bases respectively, with 11 bases between them. The length of the CDR3 is 14 residues. CDR1 and CDR2 from the germline V gene are SGDLS and YYNGEE. The CDR3 sequence: CASSPGGYTDTQYF. As DNA, the CDR3 is TGTGCCAGCAGCCCAGGCGGGTACACAGATACGCAGTATTTT.

V gene TRBV7-9 combines with J gene TRBJ2-2, with TRBD2 as a possible D gene (7 bases). V was trimmed by 3 bases and J by 3 bases, leaving 11 bases between them. The CDR3 extends over 15 amino acids. CDR1 is SEHNR and CDR2 is FQNEAQ in the germline V gene (reference sequence). CDR3 coding DNA: TGTGCCAGCAGCTTCTCGGGGGGCTACACCGGGGAGCTGTTTTTT. Its translation: CASSFSGGYTGELFF.

The chain combines TRBV19 with TRBJ2-4; TRBD2 aligns across 10 bases. This CDR3 is built from 17 residues. J gave up 4 bases and V 0 bases, and 6 bases lay outside the gene matches. Germline-derived CDR1 and CDR2 are LNHDA and SQIVND (reference sequence). This chain's CDR3 is CASSIEVGLARKNIQYF. DNA of the CDR3: TGTGCCAGTAGTATAGAGGTGGGACTAGCGCGTAAAAACATTCAGTACTTC.

This chain links TRBV7-9 with TRBJ2-7; 12 positions match TRBD1. V was pared by 5 bases and J by 7 bases, with 9 bases of the junction left unmatched. This CDR3 has 15 residues. Germline-derived CDR1 and CDR2 are SEHNR and FQNEAQ (reference sequence). The CDR3 coding sequence is TGTGCCAGCAGCAACACCGGGACAGGGGGCTGGGAGCAGTACTTC. Translated: CASSNTGTGGWEQYF.

The V call is TRBV6-4, the J call TRBJ2-3; 7 nucleotides match TRBD2. The J segment lost 3 bases and the V segment lost 6 bases, leaving 3 bases of the junction unmatched. Germline values: CDR1 MRHNA, CDR2 SNTAGT. This CDR3 is 13 amino acids long. The CDR3 spells CASRREGTDTQYF. The CDR3 coding sequence is TGTGCCAGCAGAAGGGAGGGAACAGATACGCAGTATTTT.

The rearrangement uses TRBV7-2 and TRBJ1-1, with D possibly being TRBD1 (6 bases). This CDR3 region has 14 residues. V was cut by 1 base and J by 4 bases, with 10 bases left in between. The germline CDR1 and CDR2 sequences are SGHTA and FQGNSA. CDR3 sequence (DNA): TGTGCCAGCAGCTTAGTTTTAGGGGGCACTGAAGCTTTCTTT. This translates into CASSLVLGGTEAFF.

The chain couples TRBV19 to TRBJ2-1, with D possibly being TRBD2 (5 bases). The CDR3 contains 13 residues. Germline loops: CDR1 LNHDA, CDR2 SQIVND (reference sequence). Trimming took 3 bases from V and 4 from J, leaving 7 bases between them. DNA for the CDR3: TGTGCCAGTAGTATCCGAGGGTACAATGAGCAGTTCTTC. This codes for CASSIRGYNEQFF.

The genes are TRBV15 and TRBJ2-7; D not certain. The CDR3 spans 11 residues. V lost 0 bases, J lost 6 bases, and 3 bases lay in between. The germline gives CDR1 LNHNV, CDR2 YYDKDF (reference sequence). The CDR3 is CATSRDLEQYF. CDR3 sequence (DNA): TGTGCCACCAGCAGAGATCTCGAGCAGTACTTC.

The chain carries TRBV6-2 or TRBV6-3 and TRBJ2-7; 8 nucleotides agree with TRBD1. The CDR3 is 15 amino acids. The V gene end was trimmed by 5 bases and the J gene end by 1 base; junction bases not matched to a gene: 7. The V gene's germline CDR1 is MNHEY and CDR2 SVGEGT. CDR3 DNA: TGTGCCAGCAGTAGCCATGGACAGGGTTCCTACGAGCAGTACTTC. Translated, it gives CASSSHGQGSYEQYF.

This clone was recorded once. The V and J genes are TRBV27 and TRBJ2-1, with D perhaps TRBD1 (5 bases). The CDR3 is 16 amino acids. V shed 0 bases and J shed 0 bases, with 9 bases lying between them. Germline assignment: CDR1 MNHEY and CDR2 SMNVEV (reference sequence). The CDR3 here is CASSLSTVSSYNEQFF. CDR3 nucleotides: TGTGCCAGCAGTTTATCGACAGTGAGCTCCTACAATGAGCAGTTCTTC.